This T cell receptor beta chain was obtained from a study of vaccination effects on CD4 cells after COVID-19. Antigen-specific CD4+ T cells expanded by the ViraFEST assay with viral peptide pools were then sequenced. Isolation of CD4+ T cells took place after ten to eleven days of culture. People in the vaccine group had not been infected with SARS-CoV-2 before, and their nucleocapsid antibodies were negative. At days 3 and 7, half of the medium was exchanged for IL-2 medium. General study findings and limits: By a late point after vaccination, infection- and vaccine-induced clones had shrunk markedly through clonal contraction. Just 1 of 255 vaccine-induced clones in healthy recipients was cross-reactive.

Germline loops: CDR1 SGHDN, CDR2 FVKESK. Trimming stripped 4 bases from V and 7 bases from J, with 14 bases between. This CDR3 is built from 15 residues. Clones were sequenced by immunoSEQ multiplex PCR, and TCRdb holds only the in-frame ones, with some missing. The table has tens of thousands of clones, 65% to 85% seen once. This clone appeared a few times. Its specificity is not known. The chain carries TRBV14 and TRBJ1-6; the D is unclear. The source is a human donor who received a COVID-19 vaccine. Sequencing used CD4+ T cells from PBMCs cultured with HCoV-NL63 spike peptides, obtained before COVID-19 vaccination. CDR3 in DNA: TGTGCCAGCAGCCCCGAGCGCCTACACAATTCACCCCTCCACTTT. Residues: CASSPERLHNSPLHF.